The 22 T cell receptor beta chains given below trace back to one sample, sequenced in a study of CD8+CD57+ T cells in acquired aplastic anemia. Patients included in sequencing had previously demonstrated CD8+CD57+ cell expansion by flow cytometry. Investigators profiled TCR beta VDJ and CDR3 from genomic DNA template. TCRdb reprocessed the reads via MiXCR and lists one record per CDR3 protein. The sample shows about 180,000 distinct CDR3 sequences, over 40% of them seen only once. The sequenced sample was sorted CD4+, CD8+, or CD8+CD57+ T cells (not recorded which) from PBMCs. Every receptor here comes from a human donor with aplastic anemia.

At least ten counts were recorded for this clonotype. In DNA, the CDR3 is TGTGCCAGCAGGGACACCATTTGGCCCATATATTTT. Translation: CASRDTIWPIYF. The V and J genes are TRBV6-1 and TRBJ1-3, with D tentatively TRBD1 (5 bases). The V and J ends lost 6 bases and 11 bases respectively, with 14 bases between them. The CDR3 has 12 amino acids. The germline V gene has CDR1 MNHNS and CDR2 SASEGT.

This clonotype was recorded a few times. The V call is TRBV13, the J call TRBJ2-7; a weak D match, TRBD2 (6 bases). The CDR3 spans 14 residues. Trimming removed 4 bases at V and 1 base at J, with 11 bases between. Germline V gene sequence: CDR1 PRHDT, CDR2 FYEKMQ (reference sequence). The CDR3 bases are TGTGCCAGCAGCTCGGGACTTGAGTCCTACGAGCAGTACTTC. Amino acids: CASSSGLESYEQYF.

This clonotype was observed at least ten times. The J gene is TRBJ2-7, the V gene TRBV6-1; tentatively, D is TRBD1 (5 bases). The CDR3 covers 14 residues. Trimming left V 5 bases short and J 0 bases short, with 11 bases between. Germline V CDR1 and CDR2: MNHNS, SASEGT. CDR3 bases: TGTGCCAGCAGTTCCCCTGACAGCTCCTACGAGCAGTACTTC. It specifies CASSSPDSSYEQYF.

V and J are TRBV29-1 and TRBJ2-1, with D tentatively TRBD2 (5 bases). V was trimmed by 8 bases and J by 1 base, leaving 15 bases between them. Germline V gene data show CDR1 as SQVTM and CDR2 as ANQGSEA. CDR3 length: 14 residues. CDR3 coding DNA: TGCAGCTTAGAGGGAACGGGGTCCTACAATGAGCAGTTCTTC. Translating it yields CSLEGTGSYNEQFF.

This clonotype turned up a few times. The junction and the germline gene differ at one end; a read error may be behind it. The CDR3, as DNA: TGTGCCAGCGGCCCGGGGCCTTCTAACTATGACTACACCTTC. Translating gives CASGPGPSNYDYTF. V is TRBV6-1 and J is TRBJ1-2; TRBD1 is a possible D gene (5 bases). This CDR3 has 14 residues. Germline CDR1 reads MNHNS; CDR2 reads SASEGT.

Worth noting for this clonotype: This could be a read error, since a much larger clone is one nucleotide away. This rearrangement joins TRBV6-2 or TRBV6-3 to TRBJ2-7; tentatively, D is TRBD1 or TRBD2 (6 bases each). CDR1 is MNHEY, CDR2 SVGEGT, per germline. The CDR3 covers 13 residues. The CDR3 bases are TGTGCCAGCAGCCTAACAGGGTCGGGAGAGCGGTACTTC. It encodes CASSLTGSGERYF.

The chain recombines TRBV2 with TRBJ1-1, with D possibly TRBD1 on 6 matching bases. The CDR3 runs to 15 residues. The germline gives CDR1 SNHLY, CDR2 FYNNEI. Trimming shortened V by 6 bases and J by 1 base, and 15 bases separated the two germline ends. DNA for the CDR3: TGTGCCAGCAGCGAGGGGGGGGTGGGGAACACTGAAGCTTTCTTT. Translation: CASSEGGVGNTEAFF.

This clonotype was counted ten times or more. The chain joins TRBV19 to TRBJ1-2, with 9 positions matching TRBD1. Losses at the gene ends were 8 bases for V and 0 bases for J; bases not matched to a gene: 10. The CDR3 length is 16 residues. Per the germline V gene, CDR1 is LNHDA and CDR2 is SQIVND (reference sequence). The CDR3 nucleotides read TGTGCCAGTTTTTCTAGACGACAGGGGGCTAACTATGGCTACACCTTC. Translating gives CASFSRRQGANYGYTF.

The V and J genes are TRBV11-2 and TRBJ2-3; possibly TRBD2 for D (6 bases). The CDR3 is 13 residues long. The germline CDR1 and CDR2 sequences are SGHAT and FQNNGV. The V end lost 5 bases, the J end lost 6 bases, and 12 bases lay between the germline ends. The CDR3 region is CASSPTRSDTQYF. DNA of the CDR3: TGTGCCAGCAGCCCGACTAGGTCTGATACGCAGTATTTT.

CDR3 sequence reads: CASRNGGSPYNEQFF. CDR3 in DNA: TGTGCCAGCAGGAATGGCGGGAGCCCCTACAATGAGCAGTTCTTC. J is TRBJ2-1 and V is TRBV7-3; TRBD2 aligns across 7 bases. CDR3 length: 15 amino acids. With 6 bases clipped from V and 2 bases from J, the junction kept 7 bases outside the gene matches. Looked up from germline, CDR1 is SGHTA and CDR2 is FQGTGA.

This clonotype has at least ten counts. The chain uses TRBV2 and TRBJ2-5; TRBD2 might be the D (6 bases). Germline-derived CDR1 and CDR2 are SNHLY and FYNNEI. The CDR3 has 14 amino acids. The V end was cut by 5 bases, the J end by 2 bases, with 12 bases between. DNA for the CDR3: TGTGCCAGCAGTTCCGGGGCGGGACAAGAGACCCAGTACTTC. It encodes CASSSGAGQETQYF.

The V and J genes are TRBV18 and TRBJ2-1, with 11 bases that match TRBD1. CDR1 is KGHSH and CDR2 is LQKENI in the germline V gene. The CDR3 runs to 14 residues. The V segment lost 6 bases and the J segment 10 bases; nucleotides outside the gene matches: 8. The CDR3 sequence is CASSPLGQGGEQFF. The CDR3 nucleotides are TGTGCCAGCTCGCCGTTGGGACAGGGGGGGGAGCAGTTCTTC.

CDR3 in amino acids: CASSLTGIGGQETQYF. CDR3 DNA: TGTGCCAGCAGCTTAACGGGGATTGGCGGCCAAGAGACCCAGTACTTC. V and J are TRBV7-3 and TRBJ2-5; D remains ambiguous. The V and J ends lost 0 bases and 1 base respectively, with 12 bases between them. The CDR3 covers 16 residues. Germline V gene sequence: CDR1 SGHTA, CDR2 FQGTGA. Full variable domain (remainder filled in from reference TRBV7-3 and TRBJ2-5): GAGVSQTPSNKVTEKGKYVELRCDPISGHTALYWYRQSLGQGPEFLIYFQGTGAADDSGLPNDRFFAVRPEGSVSTLKIQRTERGDSAVYLCASSLTGIGGQETQYFGPGTRLLVL.

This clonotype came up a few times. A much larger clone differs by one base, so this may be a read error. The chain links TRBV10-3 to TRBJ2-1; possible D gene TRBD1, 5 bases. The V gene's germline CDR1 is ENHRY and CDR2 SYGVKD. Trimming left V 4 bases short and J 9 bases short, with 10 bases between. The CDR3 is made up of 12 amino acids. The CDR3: CAISAPGPEQFF. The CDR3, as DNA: TGTGCCATCAGTGCGCCAGGGCCTGAGCAGTTCTTC.

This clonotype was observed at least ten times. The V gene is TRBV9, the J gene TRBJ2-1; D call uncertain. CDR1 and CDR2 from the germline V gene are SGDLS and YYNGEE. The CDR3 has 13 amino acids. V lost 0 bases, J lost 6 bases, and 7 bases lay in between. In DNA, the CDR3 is TGTGCCAGCAGCGTAGAAATAGCCAATGAGCAGTTCTTC. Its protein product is CASSVEIANEQFF.

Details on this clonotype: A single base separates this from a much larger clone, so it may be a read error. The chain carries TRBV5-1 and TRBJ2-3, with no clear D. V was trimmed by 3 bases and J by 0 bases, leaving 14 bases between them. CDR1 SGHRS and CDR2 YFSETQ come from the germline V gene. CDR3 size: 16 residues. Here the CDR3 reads CASSSSVETSTDTQYF. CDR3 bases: TGCGCCAGCAGCTCCAGCGTGGAAACCAGCACAGATACGCAGTATTTT.

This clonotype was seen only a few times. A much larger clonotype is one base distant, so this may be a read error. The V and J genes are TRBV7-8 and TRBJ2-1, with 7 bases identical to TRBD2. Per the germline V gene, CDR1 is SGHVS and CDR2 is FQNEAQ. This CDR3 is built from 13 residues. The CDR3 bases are TGTGTCAGCAGCCGCGGGGGTAGGTATGAGCAGTTCTTC. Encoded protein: CVSSRGGRYEQFF.

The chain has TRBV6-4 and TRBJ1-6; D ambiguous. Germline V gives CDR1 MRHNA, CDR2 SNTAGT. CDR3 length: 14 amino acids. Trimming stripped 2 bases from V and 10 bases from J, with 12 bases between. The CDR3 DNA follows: TGTGCCAGCAGTGACAGGCCGGAAGGATCACCCCTCCACTTT. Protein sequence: CASSDRPEGSPLHF.

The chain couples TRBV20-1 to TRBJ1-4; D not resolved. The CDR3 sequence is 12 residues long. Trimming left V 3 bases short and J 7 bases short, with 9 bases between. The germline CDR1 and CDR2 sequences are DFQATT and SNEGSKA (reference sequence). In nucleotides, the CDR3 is TGCAGTGCTAGGGAACTCAGTGAAAAACTGTTTTTT. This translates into CSARELSEKLFF.

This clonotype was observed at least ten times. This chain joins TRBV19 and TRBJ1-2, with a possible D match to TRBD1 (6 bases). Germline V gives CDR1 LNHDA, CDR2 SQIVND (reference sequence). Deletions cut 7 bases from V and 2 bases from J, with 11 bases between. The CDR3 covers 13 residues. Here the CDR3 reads CASNTGTNYGYTF. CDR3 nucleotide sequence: TGTGCCAGTAATACAGGGACGAACTATGGCTACACCTTC.

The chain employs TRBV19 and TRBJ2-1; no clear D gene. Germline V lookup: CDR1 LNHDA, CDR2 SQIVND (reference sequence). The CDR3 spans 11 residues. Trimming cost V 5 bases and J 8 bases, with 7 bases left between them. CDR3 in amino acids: CASSLSHEQFF. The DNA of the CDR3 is TGTGCCAGTAGTCTAAGCCATGAGCAGTTCTTC. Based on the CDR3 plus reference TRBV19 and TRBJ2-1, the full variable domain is DGGITQSPKYLFRKEGQNVTLSCEQNLNHDAMYWYRQDPGQGLRLIYYSQIVNDFQKGDIAEGYSVSREKKESFPLTVTSAQKNPTAFYLCASSLSHEQFFGPGTRLTVL.

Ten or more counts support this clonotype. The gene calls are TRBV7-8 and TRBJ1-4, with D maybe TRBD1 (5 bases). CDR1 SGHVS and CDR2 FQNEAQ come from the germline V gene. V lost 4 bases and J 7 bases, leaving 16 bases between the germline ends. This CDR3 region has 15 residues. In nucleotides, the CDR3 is TGTGCCAGCAGCTCCCGGGCAGGGAGGTCTGAAAAACTGTTTTTT. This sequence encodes CASSSRAGRSEKLFF.